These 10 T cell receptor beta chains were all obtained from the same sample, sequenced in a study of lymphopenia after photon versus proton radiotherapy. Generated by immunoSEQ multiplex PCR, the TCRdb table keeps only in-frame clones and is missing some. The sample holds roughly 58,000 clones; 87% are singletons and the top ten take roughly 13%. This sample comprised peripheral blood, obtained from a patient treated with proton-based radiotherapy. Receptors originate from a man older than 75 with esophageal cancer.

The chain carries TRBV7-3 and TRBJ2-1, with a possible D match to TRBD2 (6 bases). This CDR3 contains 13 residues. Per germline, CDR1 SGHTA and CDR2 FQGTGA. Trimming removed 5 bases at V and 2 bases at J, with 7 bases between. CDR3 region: CASSPSAYNEQFF. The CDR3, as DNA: TGTGCCAGCAGCCCTAGCGCCTACAATGAGCAGTTCTTC.

The CDR3 loop reads CASAKGLAGGYQYF. The CDR3 nucleotides are TGTGCCAGCGCAAAGGGACTAGCGGGAGGTTACCAGTACTTC. The V call is TRBV9, the J call TRBJ2-7; TRBD2 matches 15 bases. The CDR3 has 14 residues. Germline V lookup: CDR1 SGDLS, CDR2 YYNGEE. The trim removed 7 bases at V and 10 bases at J, leaving 9 bases unmatched.

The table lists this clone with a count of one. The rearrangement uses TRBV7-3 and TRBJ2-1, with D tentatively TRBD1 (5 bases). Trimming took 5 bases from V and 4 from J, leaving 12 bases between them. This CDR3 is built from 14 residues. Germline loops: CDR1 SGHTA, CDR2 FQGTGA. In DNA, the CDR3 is TGTGCCAGCAGCACCACTACAGGTTACAATGAGCAGTTCTTC. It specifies CASSTTTGYNEQFF. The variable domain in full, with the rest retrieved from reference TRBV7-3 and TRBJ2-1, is GAGVSQTPSNKVTEKGKYVELRCDPISGHTALYWYRQSLGQGPEFLIYFQGTGAADDSGLPNDRFFAVRPEGSVSTLKIQRTERGDSAVYLCASSTTTGYNEQFFGPGTRLTVL.

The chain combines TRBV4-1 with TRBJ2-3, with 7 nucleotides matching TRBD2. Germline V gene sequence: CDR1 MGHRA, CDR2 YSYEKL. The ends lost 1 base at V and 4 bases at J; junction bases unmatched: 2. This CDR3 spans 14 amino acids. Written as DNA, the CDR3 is TGCGCCAGCAGCCAAGTAAGCGGGGCAGATACGCAGTATTTT. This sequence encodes CASSQVSGADTQYF.

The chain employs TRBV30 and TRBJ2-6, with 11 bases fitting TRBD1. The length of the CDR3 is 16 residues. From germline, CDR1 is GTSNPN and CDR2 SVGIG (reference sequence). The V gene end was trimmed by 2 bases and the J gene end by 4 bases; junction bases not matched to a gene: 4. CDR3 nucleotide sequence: TGTGCCTGGAGTCCCGGACAGGGGGCGGGGGCCAACGTCCTGACTTTC. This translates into CAWSPGQGAGANVLTF. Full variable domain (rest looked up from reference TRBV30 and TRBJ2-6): SQTIHQWPATLVQPVGSPLSLECTVEGTSNPNLYWYRQAAGRGLQLLFYSVGIGQISSEVPQNLSASRPQDRQFILSSKKLLLSDSGFYLCAWSPGQGAGANVLTFGAGSRLTVL.

CDR3 sequence (DNA): TGCGCCAGCAGCTTGGTGGACAGGAACGGACGGAGCCGCCAAGAGACCCAGTACTTC. Amino acids: CASSLVDRNGRSRQETQYF. The gene calls are TRBV5-1 and TRBJ2-5; 7 bases match TRBD1. CDR1 is SGHRS, CDR2 YFSETQ, per germline. This CDR3 is 19 amino acids long. V lost 0 bases and J lost 1; bases outside the gene matches: 15.

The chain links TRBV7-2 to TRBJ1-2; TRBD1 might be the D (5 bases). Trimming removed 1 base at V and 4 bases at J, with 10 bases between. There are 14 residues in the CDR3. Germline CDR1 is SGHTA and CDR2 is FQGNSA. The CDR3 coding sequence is TGTGCCAGCAGCTTAGGGGGACTGATCTATGGCTACACCTTC. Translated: CASSLGGLIYGYTF. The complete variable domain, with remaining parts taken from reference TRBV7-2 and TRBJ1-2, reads GAGVSQSPSNKVTEKGKDVELRCDPISGHTALYWYRQSLGQGLEFLIYFQGNSAPDKSGLPSDRFSAERTGGSVSTLTIQRTQQEDSAVYLCASSLGGLIYGYTFGSGTRLTVV.

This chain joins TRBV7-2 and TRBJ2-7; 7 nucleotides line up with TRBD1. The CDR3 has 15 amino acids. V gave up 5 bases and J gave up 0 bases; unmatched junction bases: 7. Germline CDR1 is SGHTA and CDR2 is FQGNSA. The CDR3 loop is CASSAQGSHSYEQYF. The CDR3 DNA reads TGTGCCAGCAGCGCACAGGGGTCCCACTCCTACGAGCAGTACTTC. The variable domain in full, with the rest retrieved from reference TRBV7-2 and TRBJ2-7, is GAGVSQSPSNKVTEKGKDVELRCDPISGHTALYWYRQSLGQGLEFLIYFQGNSAPDKSGLPSDRFSAERTGGSVSTLTIQRTQQEDSAVYLCASSAQGSHSYEQYFGPGTRLTVT.

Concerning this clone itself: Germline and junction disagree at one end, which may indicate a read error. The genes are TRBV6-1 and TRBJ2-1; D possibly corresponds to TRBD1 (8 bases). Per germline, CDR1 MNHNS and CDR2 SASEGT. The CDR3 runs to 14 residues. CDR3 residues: CASCDRGGYNEQFF. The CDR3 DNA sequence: TGTGCCAGCTGTGACAGGGGAGGGTACAATGAGCAGTTCTTC.

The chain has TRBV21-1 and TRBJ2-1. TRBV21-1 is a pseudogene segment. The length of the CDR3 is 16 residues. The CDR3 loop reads CASSKAEGSSYNEQFF. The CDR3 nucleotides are TGTGCCAGCAGCAAAGCTGAGGGGAGCTCCTACAATGAGCAGTTCTTC.